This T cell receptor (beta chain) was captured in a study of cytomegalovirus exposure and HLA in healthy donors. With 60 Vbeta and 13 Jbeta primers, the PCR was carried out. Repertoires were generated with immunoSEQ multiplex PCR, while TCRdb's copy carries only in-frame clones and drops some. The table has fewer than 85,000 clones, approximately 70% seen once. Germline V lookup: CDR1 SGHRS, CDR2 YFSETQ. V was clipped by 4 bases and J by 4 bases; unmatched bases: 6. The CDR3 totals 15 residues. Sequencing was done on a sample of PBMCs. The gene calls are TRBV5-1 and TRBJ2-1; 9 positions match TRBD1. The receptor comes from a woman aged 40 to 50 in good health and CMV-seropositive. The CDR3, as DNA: TGCGCCAGCAGCCCCGGGACAGGGCTATACAATGAGCAGTTCTTC. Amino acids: CASSPGTGLYNEQFF. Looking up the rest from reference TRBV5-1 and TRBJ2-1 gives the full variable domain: KAGVTQTPRYLIKTRGQQVTLSCSPISGHRSVSWYQQTPGQGLQFLFEYFSETQRNKGNFPGRFSGRQFSNSRSEMNVSTLELGDSALYLCASSPGTGLYNEQFFGPGTRLTVL.